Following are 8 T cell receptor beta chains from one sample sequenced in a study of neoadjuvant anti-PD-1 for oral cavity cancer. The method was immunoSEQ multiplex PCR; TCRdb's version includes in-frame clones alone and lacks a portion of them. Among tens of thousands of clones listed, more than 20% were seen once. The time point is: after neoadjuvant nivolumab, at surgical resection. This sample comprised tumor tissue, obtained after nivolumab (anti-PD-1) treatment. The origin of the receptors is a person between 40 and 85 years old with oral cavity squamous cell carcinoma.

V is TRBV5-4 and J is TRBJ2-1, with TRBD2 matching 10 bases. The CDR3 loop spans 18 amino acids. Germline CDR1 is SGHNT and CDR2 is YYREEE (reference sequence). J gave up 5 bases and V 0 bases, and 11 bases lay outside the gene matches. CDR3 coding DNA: TGTGCCAGCAGCTTGGGCCCTTTAGCGGGGGGCCGGAACAATGAGCAGTTCTTC. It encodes CASSLGPLAGGRNNEQFF. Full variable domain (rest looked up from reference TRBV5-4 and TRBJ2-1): ETGVTQSPTHLIKTRGQQVTLRCSSQSGHNTVSWYQQALGQGPQFIFQYYREEENGRGNFPPRFSGLQFPNYSSELNVNALELDDSALYLCASSLGPLAGGRNNEQFFGPGTRLTVL.

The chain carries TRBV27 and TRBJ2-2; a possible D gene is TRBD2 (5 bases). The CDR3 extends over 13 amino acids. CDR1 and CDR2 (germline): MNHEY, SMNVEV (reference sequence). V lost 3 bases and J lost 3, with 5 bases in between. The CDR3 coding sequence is TGTGCCAGCAGTTTGGACTACACCGGGGAGCTGTTTTTT. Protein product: CASSLDYTGELFF.

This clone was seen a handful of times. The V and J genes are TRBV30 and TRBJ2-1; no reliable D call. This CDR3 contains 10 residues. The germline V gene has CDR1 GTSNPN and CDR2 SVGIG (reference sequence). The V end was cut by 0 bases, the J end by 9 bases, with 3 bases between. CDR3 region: CAWSVFEQFF. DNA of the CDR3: TGTGCCTGGAGTGTATTTGAGCAGTTCTTC.

The CDR3 DNA reads TGTGCCAGTAGTGCGGGGCTAAAGGGTTACGAGCAGTACTTC. Protein product: CASSAGLKGYEQYF. The J gene is TRBJ2-7, the V gene TRBV19, with D possibly matching TRBD2 (6 bases). Germline loops: CDR1 LNHDA, CDR2 SQIVND (reference sequence). This CDR3 contains 14 residues. Trimming took 5 bases from V and 4 from J, leaving 15 bases between them.

CDR3 sequence reads: CSVESYGGKGTEAFF. CDR3 sequence (DNA): TGCAGCGTTGAGAGTTATGGGGGTAAGGGAACTGAAGCTTTCTTT. The rearrangement uses TRBV29-1 and TRBJ1-1, with D possibly matching TRBD1 (5 bases). V lost 3 bases to trimming and J lost 5 bases, with 19 bases between them. Germline values: CDR1 SQVTM, CDR2 ANQGSEA. This CDR3 is built from 15 residues.

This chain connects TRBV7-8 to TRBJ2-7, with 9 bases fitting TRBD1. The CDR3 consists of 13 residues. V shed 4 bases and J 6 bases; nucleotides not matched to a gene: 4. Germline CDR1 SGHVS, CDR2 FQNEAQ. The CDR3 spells CASSSDRGGEQYF. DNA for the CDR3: TGTGCCAGCAGCTCGGACAGGGGTGGCGAGCAGTACTTC.

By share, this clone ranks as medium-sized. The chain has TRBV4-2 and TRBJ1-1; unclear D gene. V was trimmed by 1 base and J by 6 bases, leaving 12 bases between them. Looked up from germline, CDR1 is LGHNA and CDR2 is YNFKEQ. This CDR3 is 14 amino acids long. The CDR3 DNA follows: TGTGCCAGCAGCCAAGCCCATAGGGCAGCTGAAGCTTTCTTT. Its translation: CASSQAHRAAEAFF.

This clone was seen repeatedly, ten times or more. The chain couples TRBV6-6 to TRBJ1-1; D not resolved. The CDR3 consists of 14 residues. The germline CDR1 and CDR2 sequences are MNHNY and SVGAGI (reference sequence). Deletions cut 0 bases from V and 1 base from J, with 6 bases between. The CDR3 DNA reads TGTGCCAGCAGTTACTCCGGGTCGAACACTGAAGCTTTCTTT. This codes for CASSYSGSNTEAFF.